A single T cell receptor (beta chain) is shown here with its context. The data were produced by immunoSEQ multiplex PCR, yet TCRdb's version contains in-frame clones alone and is incomplete. The data contain about 110,000 clones, 65% to 80% of them seen just once; the ten biggest clones take up 20% to 25%. The CDR3 covers 14 residues. The germline V gene encodes CDR1 SNHLY and CDR2 FYNNEI. With 7 bases clipped from V and 6 bases from J, the junction kept 4 bases outside the gene matches. The sample belongs to a study of blood T cell repertoires in COVID-19. The sequence was collected from a man between 70 and 80 years old with active or convalescent COVID-19. Material for sequencing was peripheral blood. The J gene is TRBJ2-2, the V gene TRBV2, with 11 bases fitting TRBD1. CDR3: CASIPGQGAGELFF. As DNA, the CDR3 is TGTGCCAGCATCCCGGGACAGGGGGCCGGGGAGCTGTTTTTT.